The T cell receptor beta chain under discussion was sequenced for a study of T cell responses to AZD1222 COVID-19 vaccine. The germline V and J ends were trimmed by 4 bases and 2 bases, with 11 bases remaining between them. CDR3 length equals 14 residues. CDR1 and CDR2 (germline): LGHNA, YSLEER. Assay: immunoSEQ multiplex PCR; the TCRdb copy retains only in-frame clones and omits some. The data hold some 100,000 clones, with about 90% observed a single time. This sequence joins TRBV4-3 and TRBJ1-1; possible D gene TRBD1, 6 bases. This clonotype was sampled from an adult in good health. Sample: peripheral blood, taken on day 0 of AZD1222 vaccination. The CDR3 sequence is CASSLGGQNTEAFF. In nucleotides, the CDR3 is TGCGCCAGCAGCCTAGGGGGGCAAAACACTGAAGCTTTCTTT.